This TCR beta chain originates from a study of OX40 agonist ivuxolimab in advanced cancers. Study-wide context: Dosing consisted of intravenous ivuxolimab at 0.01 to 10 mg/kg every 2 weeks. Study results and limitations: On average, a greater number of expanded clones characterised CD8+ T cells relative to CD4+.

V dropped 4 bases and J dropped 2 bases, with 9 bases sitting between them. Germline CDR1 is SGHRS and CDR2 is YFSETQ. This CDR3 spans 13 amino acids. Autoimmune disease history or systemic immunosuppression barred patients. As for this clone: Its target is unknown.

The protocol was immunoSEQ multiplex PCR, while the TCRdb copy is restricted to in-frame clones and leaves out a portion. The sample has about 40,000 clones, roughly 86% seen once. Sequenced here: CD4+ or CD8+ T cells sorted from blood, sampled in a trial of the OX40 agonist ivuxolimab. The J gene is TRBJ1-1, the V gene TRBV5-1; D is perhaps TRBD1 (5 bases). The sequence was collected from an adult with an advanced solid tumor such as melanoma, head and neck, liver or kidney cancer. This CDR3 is CASSDQGNTEAFF. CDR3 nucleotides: TGCGCCAGCAGCGACCAGGGCAACACTGAAGCTTTCTTT.